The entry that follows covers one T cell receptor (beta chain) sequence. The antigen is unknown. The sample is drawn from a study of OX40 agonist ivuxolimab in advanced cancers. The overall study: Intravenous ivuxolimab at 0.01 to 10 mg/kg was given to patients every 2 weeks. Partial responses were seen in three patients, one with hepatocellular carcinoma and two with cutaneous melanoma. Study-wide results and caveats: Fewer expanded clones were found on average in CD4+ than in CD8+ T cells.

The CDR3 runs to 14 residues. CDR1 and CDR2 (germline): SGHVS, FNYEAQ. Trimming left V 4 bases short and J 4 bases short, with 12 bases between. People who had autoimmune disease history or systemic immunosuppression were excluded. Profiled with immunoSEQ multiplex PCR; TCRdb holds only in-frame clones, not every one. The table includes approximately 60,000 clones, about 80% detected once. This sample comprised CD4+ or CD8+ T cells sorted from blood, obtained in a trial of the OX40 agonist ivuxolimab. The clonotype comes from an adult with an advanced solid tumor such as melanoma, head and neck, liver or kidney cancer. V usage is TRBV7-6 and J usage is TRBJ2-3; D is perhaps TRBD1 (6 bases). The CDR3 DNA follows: TGTGCCAGCAGCTCCCCACAGGGCCCAGATACGCAGTATTTT. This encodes CASSSPQGPDTQYF. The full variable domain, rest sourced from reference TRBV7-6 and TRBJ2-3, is GAGVSQSPRYKVTKRGQDVALRCDPISGHVSLYWYRQALGQGPEFLTYFNYEAQQDKSGLPNDRFSAERPEGSISTLTIQRTEQRDSAMYRCASSSPQGPDTQYFGPGTRLTVL.